The rows below give T cell receptor beta chains drawn from one sample of a study of T cell responses to AZD1222 COVID-19 vaccine. TCRdb's table, derived via immunoSEQ multiplex PCR, lists solely in-frame clones and lacks some. The data show about 83,000 clones, about 89% seen once. The input for sequencing was peripheral blood, taken on day 0 of MenACWY control vaccination. Receptor source: an adult in good health. CDR3s include the opening cysteine and the closing phenylalanine or tryptophan. The D gene is left open where the match is weak. Clone size, where shown, is once, few, many, or a class for clones that have expanded.

J,size,D,V,DNA,CDR3
TRBJ1-6,NA,NA,TRBV10-3,TGTGCCATCAGACACAGCGGGACGGATAATTCACCCCTCCACTTT,CAIRHSGTDNSPLHF
TRBJ2-7,once,NA,TRBV5-1,TGCGCCAGCAGCTGGGGGACTGACAGCTCCTACGAGCAGTACTTC,CASSWGTDSSYEQYF
TRBJ1-2,NA,NA,TRBV7-2,TGTGCCAGCAGCAGGACCGACGTGGGAGGCTACACCTTC,CASSRTDVGGYTF
TRBJ2-1,NA,NA,TRBV5-6,TGTGCCAGCAGCTTGGTCAGGGTAACCCGCAACAATGAGCAGTTCTTC,CASSLVRVTRNNEQFF
TRBJ1-2,NA,NA,TRBV30,TGTGCCTGGAGTGGTGCGGACTCTAACTATGGCTACACCTTC,CAWSGADSNYGYTF
TRBJ2-5,NA,NA,TRBV18,TGTGCCAGCTCCCCTGTACCAGAACCAGAGACCCAGTACTTC,CASSPVPEPETQYF
TRBJ2-3,NA,NA,TRBV29-1,TGCAGCGTTGTCGGCAATTCTGTCCGCGATACGCAGTATTTT,CSVVGNSVRDTQYF
TRBJ1-5,NA,NA,TRBV27,TGTGCCAGCAGTTTAATGGGGGGGGGTCAGCCCCAGCATTTT,CASSLMGGGQPQHF
TRBJ2-2,NA,NA,TRBV2,TGTGCCAGCAGTGACTCCAGGGCCCTGAACACCGGGGAGCTGTTTTTT,CASSDSRALNTGELFF
TRBJ2-3,NA,TRBD2,TRBV5-8,TGTGCCAGCAGCTTGTTAGCGGGAGGAGATACGCAGTATTTT,CASSLLAGGDTQYF
TRBJ2-2,NA,TRBD1,TRBV7-9,TGTGCCAGCAGCTTAGAGCCCCCGGGACAGGGGGCTGGGGAGCTGTTTTTT,CASSLEPPGQGAGELFF
TRBJ2-2,NA,TRBD2,TRBV5-1,TGCGCCAGCAGCTTGGCCGGGACTAGCGGTACCGGGGAGCTGTTTTTT,CASSLAGTSGTGELFF
TRBJ1-1,NA,TRBD1,TRBV4-1,TGCGCCAGCAGCCAAGAAGGGACAGGGGACACTGAAGCTTTCTTT,CASSQEGTGDTEAFF
TRBJ2-1,NA,NA,TRBV6-2/TRBV6-3,TGTGCCAGCAGTTCTGGACGGTTAAGCTCCTACAATGAGCAGTTCTTC,CASSSGRLSSYNEQFF
TRBJ2-2,NA,NA,TRBV28,TGTGCCAGCAGTCAAGGGGGAGGAGTCACCGGGGAGCTGTTTTTT,CASSQGGGVTGELFF
TRBJ2-1,NA,NA,TRBV10-3,TGTGCCATCAGTCTCCTTACAAATGATGAGCAGTTCTTC,CAISLLTNDEQFF
TRBJ1-1,NA,NA,TRBV2,TGTGCCAGCAGTGAGGCACTATCGAGCACTGAAGCTTTCTTT,CASSEALSSTEAFF
TRBJ1-1,NA,NA,TRBV7-2,TGTGCCAGCAGCTCAGGGGTTACGAACACTGAAGCTTTCTTT,CASSSGVTNTEAFF
TRBJ2-5,NA,NA,TRBV20-1,TGCAGTGCCCTGGAGACCCAGTACTTC,CSALETQYF
TRBJ2-3,NA,TRBD2,TRBV28,TGTGCCAGCAGTTTGGCGGGAGCGGGAGGAGATACGCAGTATTTT,CASSLAGAGGDTQYF
TRBJ1-2,NA,NA,TRBV9,TGTGCCAGCAGCGTAGACAGGGATGGTAGTGGCTATGGCTACACCTTC,CASSVDRDGSGYGYTF
TRBJ2-1,once,TRBD2,TRBV7-3,TGTGCCAGCAGCTTAACGTCGACTAGCGTTGAGCAGTTCTTC,CASSLTSTSVEQFF
TRBJ2-3,NA,TRBD2,TRBV6-5,TGTGCCAGCAGGTCTCCTAGCGGTGTCACAGATACGCAGTATTTT,CASRSPSGVTDTQYF
TRBJ2-1,NA,TRBD1,TRBV5-1,TGCGCCAGCAGCTACACCGGGACAGGGGATGAGCAGTTCTTC,CASSYTGTGDEQFF
TRBJ2-2,NA,NA,TRBV4-3,TGCGCCAGCAGCCAATCTTCGAGCGGTACCGGGGAGCTGTTTTTT,CASSQSSSGTGELFF
TRBJ1-4,NA,NA,TRBV7-2,TGTGCCAGCAGCTTAGCTGTGGATTTAGGTGAAAAACTGTTTTTT,CASSLAVDLGEKLFF
TRBJ1-1,NA,NA,TRBV4-1,TGCGCCAGCAGCCAAGAACCTCTGGGGGACACTGAAGCTTTCTTT,CASSQEPLGDTEAFF
TRBJ1-3,few,NA,TRBV5-6,TGTGCCAGCAGCTTGGCCAGAGTAGCTGGAAACACCATATATTTT,CASSLARVAGNTIYF
TRBJ2-2,once,NA,TRBV6-4,TGTGCCAGCAGCCCTACAGTCGGCGGCACCGGGGAGCTGTTTTTT,CASSPTVGGTGELFF
TRBJ2-3,NA,TRBD2,TRBV5-4,TGTGCCAGTGGGACTAGCGGGAGGGGGGATACGCAGTATTTT,CASGTSGRGDTQYF
TRBJ2-7,NA,NA,TRBV19,TGTGCCAGTAGTATTTCGACAGCTACCTACGAGCAGTACTTC,CASSISTATYEQYF
TRBJ2-2,NA,TRBD1,TRBV18,TGTGCCAGCTCACCACGGCAGGGGGCCGACGGGGAGCTGTTTTTT,CASSPRQGADGELFF
TRBJ1-3,NA,NA,TRBV19,TGTGCCAGTAAAGCAGAGCTCTTTGGAAACACCATATATTTT,CASKAELFGNTIYF
TRBJ1-2,NA,NA,TRBV13,TGTGCCAGCAGCTTAGGGGGACAAAGGGACCCGTCGCCAATCTTC,CASSLGGQRDPSPIF
TRBJ2-1,NA,NA,TRBV25-1,TGTGCCAGCAGTCCCCTAGTCGCCAATGAGCAGTTCTTC,CASSPLVANEQFF
TRBJ2-3,NA,TRBD2,TRBV2,TGTGCCAGCGTGGGGAACAGCGGGACTAGGGATACGCAGTATTTT,CASVGNSGTRDTQYF
TRBJ2-3,NA,NA,TRBV7-8,TGTGCCAGCAGCGTTAGCGCAGATACGCAGTATTTT,CASSVSADTQYF
TRBJ1-1,NA,NA,TRBV12-3/TRBV12-4,TGTGCCAGCAGGCTATCGAACACTGAAGCTTTCTTT,CASRLSNTEAFF
TRBJ1-5,NA,NA,TRBV15,TGTGCCACCAACGTAGGGGGGGCTCAGCCCCAGCATTTT,CATNVGGAQPQHF
TRBJ1-6,NA,NA,TRBV2,TGTGCCAGCAGTGAAAGGGCCGTCAGGGAACATTCACCCCTCCACTTT,CASSERAVREHSPLHF
TRBJ2-7,NA,NA,TRBV10-2,TGCGCCAGCAGTGAGTTTAGCGGAGCTTCCTACGAGCAGTACTTC,CASSEFSGASYEQYF
TRBJ2-7,NA,NA,TRBV4-3,TGCGCCAGCAGCCAGGCCATAGCGGCCCCCTACGAGCAGTACTTC,CASSQAIAAPYEQYF
TRBJ2-7,NA,NA,TRBV10-3,TGTGCCATTCGAGACGTGCAAGAGGGATCAAGCTCCTACGAGCAGTACTTC,CAIRDVQEGSSSYEQYF
TRBJ1-1,NA,NA,TRBV2,TGTGCCAGCAGTAAAGAGGTGAACACTGAAGCTTTCTTT,CASSKEVNTEAFF
TRBJ2-5,NA,NA,TRBV27,TGTGCCAGCAAGAGTACAGGGACAGAGACCCAGTACTTC,CASKSTGTETQYF
TRBJ1-1,NA,NA,TRBV3-1/TRBV3-2,TGTGCCAGCAGCCTCCGCCACCCGACAGGGAACACTGAAGCTTTCTTT,CASSLRHPTGNTEAFF
TRBJ2-7,NA,NA,TRBV6-5,TGTGCCAGCAGCCGCCCGGGGGTCTACGAGCAGTACTTC,CASSRPGVYEQYF
TRBJ2-7,NA,TRBD2,TRBV2,TGTGCCAGCAGCGGGGGGGCCATCTACGAGCAGTACTTC,CASSGGAIYEQYF
TRBJ1-5,once,NA,TRBV30,TGTGCCTGGAGTGTACTGGATTATCAGCCCCAGCATTTT,CAWSVLDYQPQHF
TRBJ2-1,NA,NA,TRBV6-6,TGTGCCAGCAGTTTGGTAGCGCCCAACTCCTACAATGAGCAGTTCTTC,CASSLVAPNSYNEQFF
TRBJ2-7,NA,NA,TRBV5-1,TGCGCCAGCAGCTTGGAGTCCGGGCTTGGGGAGCAGTACTTC,CASSLESGLGEQYF